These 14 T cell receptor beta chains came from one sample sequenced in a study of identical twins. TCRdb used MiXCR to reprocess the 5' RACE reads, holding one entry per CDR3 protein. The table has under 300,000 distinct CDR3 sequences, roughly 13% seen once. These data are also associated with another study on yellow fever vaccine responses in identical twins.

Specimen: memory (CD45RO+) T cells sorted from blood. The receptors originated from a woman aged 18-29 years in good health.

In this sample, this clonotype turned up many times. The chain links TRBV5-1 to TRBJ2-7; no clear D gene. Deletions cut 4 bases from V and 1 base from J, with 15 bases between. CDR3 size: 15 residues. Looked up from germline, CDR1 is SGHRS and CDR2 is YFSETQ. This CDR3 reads CASSPRQVDSYEQYF. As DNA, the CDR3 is TGCGCCAGCAGCCCCCGCCAAGTAGATTCCTACGAGCAGTACTTC.

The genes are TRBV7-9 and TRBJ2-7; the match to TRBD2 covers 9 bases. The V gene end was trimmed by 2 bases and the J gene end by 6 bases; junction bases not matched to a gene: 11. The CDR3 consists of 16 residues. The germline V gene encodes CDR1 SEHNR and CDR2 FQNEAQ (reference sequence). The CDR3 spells CASSLYSGGFDFEQYF. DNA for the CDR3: TGTGCCAGCAGCTTATATAGCGGGGGTTTCGACTTCGAGCAGTACTTC.

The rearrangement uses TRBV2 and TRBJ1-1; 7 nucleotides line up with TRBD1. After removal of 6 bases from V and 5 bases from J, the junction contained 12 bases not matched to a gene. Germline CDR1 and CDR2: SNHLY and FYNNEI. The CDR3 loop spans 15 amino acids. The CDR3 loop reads CASRERDRAQTEAFF. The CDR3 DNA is TGTGCCAGCAGGGAACGAGACAGGGCGCAGACTGAAGCTTTCTTT.

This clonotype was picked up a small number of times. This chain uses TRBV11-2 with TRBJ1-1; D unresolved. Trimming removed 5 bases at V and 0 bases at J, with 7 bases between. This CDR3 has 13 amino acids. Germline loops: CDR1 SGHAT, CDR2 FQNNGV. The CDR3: CASSDTVNTEAFF. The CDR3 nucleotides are TGTGCCAGCAGCGACACAGTGAACACTGAAGCTTTCTTT.

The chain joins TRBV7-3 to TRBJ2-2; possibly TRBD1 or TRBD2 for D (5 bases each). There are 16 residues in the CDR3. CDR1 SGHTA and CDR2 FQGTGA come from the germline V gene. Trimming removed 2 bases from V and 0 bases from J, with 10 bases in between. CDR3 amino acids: CASSLYGTSNTGELFF. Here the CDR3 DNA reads TGTGCCAGCAGCTTATATGGGACCTCGAACACCGGGGAGCTGTTTTTT.

CDR3 sequence: CASSARLGGTDTQYF. CDR3 sequence (DNA): TGTGCCAGCAGCGCTCGACTTGGCGGGACAGATACGCAGTATTTT. The chain links TRBV9 to TRBJ2-3, with D possibly matching TRBD2 (5 bases). Germline V CDR1 and CDR2: SGDLS, YYNGEE. The CDR3 totals 15 residues. Trimming shortened V by 3 bases and J by 3 bases, and 14 bases separated the two germline ends.

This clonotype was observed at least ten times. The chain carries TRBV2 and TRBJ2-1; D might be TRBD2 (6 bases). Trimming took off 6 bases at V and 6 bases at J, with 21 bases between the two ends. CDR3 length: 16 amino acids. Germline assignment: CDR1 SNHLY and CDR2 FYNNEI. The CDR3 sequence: CASSATRQGGANEQFF. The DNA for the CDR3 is TGTGCCAGCAGCGCAACGAGGCAGGGAGGTGCCAATGAGCAGTTCTTC.

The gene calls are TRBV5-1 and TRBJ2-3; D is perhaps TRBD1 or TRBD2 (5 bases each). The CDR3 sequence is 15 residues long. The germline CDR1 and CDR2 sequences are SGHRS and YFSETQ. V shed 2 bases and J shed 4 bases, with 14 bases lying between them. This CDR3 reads CASSFSPRGADTQYF. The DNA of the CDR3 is TGCGCCAGCAGCTTTAGCCCCCGAGGGGCAGATACGCAGTATTTT.

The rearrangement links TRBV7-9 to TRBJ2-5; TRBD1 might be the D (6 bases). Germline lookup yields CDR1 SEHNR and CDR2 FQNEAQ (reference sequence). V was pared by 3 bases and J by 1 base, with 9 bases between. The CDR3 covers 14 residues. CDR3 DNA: TGTGCCAGCAGCTTCGGACAGACCCAAGAGACCCAGTACTTC. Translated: CASSFGQTQETQYF.

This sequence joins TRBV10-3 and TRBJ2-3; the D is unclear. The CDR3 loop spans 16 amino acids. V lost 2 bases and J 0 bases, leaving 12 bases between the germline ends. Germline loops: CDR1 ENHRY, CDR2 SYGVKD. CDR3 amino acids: CAISERQTTSTDTQYF. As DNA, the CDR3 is TGTGCCATCAGTGAGCGTCAGACGACTAGCACAGATACGCAGTATTTT.

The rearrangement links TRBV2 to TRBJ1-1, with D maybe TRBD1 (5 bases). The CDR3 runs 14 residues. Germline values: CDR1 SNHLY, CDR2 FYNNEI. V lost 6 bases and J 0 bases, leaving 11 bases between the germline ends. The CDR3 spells CASRGDGMNTEAFF. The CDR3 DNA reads TGTGCCAGCAGGGGGGACGGAATGAACACTGAAGCTTTCTTT.

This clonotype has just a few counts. The CDR3 bases are TGTGCTTCAACGGCCGGGGGGTTTTTCAATGAGCAGTTCTTC. Translation gives CASTAGGFFNEQFF. The rearrangement links TRBV7-6 to TRBJ2-1, with 7 bases lining up with TRBD2. The germline CDR1 and CDR2 sequences are SGHVS and FNYEAQ. The CDR3 is made up of 14 amino acids.

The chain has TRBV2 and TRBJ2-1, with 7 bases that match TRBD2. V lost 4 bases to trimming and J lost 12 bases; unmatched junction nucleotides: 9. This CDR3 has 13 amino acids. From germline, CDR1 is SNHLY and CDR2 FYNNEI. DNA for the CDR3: TGTGCCAGCAGTGTGGACATGTCGGGGGGGCAGTTCTTC. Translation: CASSVDMSGGQFF.

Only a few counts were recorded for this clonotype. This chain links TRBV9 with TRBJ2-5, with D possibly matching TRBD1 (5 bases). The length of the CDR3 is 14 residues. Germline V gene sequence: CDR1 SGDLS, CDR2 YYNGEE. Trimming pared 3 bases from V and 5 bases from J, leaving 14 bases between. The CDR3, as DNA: TGTGCCAGCAGCGCAGGGAATAGCCTGGAGACCCAGTACTTC. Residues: CASSAGNSLETQYF.